This T cell receptor (beta chain) comes out of a study of technical replicates of blood from a handful of donors. Method: immunoSEQ multiplex PCR; TCRdb's copy keeps in-frame clones and lacks some. The table lists about 68,000 clones, 95% to 98% of them singletons. V lost 3 bases and J 3 bases, leaving 9 bases between the germline ends. Germline V gene data show CDR1 as LNHDA and CDR2 as SQIVND (reference sequence). The CDR3 has 13 residues. The chain has TRBV19 and TRBJ2-7; possibly TRBD1 for D (5 bases). Sequenced: T cells isolated from PBMCs. The receptor was derived from a human donor in good health. Written as DNA, the CDR3 is TGTGCCAGTAGTATGCAGGGAAGCTACGAGCAGTACTTC. Amino acid sequence: CASSMQGSYEQYF.